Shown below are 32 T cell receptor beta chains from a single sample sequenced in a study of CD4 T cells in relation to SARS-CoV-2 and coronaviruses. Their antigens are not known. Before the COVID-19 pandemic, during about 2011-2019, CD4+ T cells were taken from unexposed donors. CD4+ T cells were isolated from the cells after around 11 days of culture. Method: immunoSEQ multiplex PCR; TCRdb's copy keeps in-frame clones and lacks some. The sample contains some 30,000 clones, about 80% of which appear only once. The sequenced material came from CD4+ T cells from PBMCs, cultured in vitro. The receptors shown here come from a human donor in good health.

The CDR3, as DNA: TGTGCCAGCTCGCAAAGATCCGGGACAGGGGCGTCCTACGAGCAGTACTTC. Amino acid sequence: CASSQRSGTGASYEQYF. V is TRBV18 and J is TRBJ2-7; 10 bases line up with TRBD1. The germline CDR1 and CDR2 sequences are KGHSH and LQKENI. This CDR3 has 17 residues. The V segment lost 6 bases and the J segment 1 base; nucleotides outside the gene matches: 12.

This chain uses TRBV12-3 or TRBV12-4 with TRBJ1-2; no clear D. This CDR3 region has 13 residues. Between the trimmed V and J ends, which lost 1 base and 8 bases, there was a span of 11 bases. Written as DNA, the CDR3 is TGTGCCAGCAGTTTAGGCCCACGGCGGGGCTACACCTTC. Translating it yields CASSLGPRRGYTF.

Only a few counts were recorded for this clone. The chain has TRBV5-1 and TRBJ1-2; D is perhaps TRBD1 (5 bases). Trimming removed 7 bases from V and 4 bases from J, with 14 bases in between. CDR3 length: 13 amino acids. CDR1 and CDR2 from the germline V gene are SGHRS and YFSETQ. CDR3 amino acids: CASGGERSYGYTF. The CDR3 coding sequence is TGCGCCAGCGGGGGGGAGCGAAGCTATGGCTACACCTTC.

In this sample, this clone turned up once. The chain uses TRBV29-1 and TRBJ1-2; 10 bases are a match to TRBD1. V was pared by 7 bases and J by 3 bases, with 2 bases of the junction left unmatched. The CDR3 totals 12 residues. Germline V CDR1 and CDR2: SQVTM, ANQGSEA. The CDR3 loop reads CSAGTGDYGYTF. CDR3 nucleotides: TGCAGCGCAGGGACAGGGGACTATGGCTACACCTTC.

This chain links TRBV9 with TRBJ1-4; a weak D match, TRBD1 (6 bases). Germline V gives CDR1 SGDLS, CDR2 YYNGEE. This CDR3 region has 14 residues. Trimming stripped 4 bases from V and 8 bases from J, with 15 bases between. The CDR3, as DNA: TGTGCCAGCAGCATCAGGGGTCAGGGGGAAAAACTGTTTTTT. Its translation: CASSIRGQGEKLFF.

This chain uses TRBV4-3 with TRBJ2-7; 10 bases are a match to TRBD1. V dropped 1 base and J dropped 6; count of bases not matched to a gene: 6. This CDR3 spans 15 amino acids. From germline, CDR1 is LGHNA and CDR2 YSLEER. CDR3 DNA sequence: TGCGCCAGCAGCCAAGCCGGGACAGGGGATTTCGAGCAGTACTTC. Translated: CASSQAGTGDFEQYF.

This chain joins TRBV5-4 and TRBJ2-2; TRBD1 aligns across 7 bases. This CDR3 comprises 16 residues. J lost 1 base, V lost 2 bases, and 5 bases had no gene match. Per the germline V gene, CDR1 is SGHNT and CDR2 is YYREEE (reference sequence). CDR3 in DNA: TGTGCCAGCAGCTTCGTGGCAGGGGGGAACACCGGGGAGCTGTTTTTT. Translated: CASSFVAGGNTGELFF. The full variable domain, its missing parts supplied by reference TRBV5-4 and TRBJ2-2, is ETGVTQSPTHLIKTRGQQVTLRCSSQSGHNTVSWYQQALGQGPQFIFQYYREEENGRGNFPPRFSGLQFPNYSSELNVNALELDDSALYLCASSFVAGGNTGELFFGEGSRLTVL.

The CDR3 protein is CASTAQGTPQHF. DNA for the CDR3: TGTGCCAGCACCGCTCAAGGGACGCCCCAGCATTTT. The chain carries TRBV28 and TRBJ1-5; D possibly corresponds to TRBD1 (5 bases). CDR1 is MDHEN, CDR2 SYDVKM, per germline. Trimming took off 7 bases at V and 9 bases at J, with 13 bases between the two ends. This CDR3 region has 12 residues.

The CDR3, as DNA: TGTGCCAGCAGCGTCTCCGGGACTAGCGGGAGATTGTATACCGGGGAGCTGTTTTTT. The encoded protein is CASSVSGTSGRLYTGELFF. The J gene is TRBJ2-2, the V gene TRBV9, with 14 bases that match TRBD2. This CDR3 is 19 amino acids long. Germline assignment: CDR1 SGDLS and CDR2 YYNGEE. V lost 2 bases to trimming and J lost 5 bases; unmatched junction nucleotides: 11.

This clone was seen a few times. CDR3 nucleotides: TGTGCCAGCAGCTTTGCGGGGGCGAGCGGCTACACCTTC. Translating gives CASSFAGASGYTF. This chain connects TRBV5-4 to TRBJ1-2, with TRBD1 as a possible D gene (6 bases). Deletions cut 2 bases from V and 8 bases from J, with 13 bases between. Germline CDR1 and CDR2: SGHNT and YYREEE (reference sequence). This CDR3 is 13 amino acids long.

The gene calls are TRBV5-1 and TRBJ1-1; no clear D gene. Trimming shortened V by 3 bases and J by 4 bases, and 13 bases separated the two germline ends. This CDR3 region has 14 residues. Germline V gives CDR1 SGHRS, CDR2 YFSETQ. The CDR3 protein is CASSSSGRATEAFF. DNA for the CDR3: TGCGCCAGCAGCTCCTCGGGGAGGGCCACTGAAGCTTTCTTT.

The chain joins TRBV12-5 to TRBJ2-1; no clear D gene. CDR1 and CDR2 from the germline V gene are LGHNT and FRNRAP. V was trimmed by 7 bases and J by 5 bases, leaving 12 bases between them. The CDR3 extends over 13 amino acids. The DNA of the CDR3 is TGTGCTAGTGCAAACAGAACTGACAATGAGCAGTTCTTC. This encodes CASANRTDNEQFF. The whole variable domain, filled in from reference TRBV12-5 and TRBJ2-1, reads DARVTQTPRHKVTEMGQEVTMRCQPILGHNTVFWYRQTMMQGLELLAYFRNRAPLDDSGMPKDRFSAEMPDATLATLKIQPSEPRDSAVYFCASANRTDNEQFFGPGTRLTVL.

The CDR3: CASRIGTSGSNEQFF. In DNA form, the CDR3 reads TGTGCCAGCAGAATCGGGACTAGCGGAAGCAATGAGCAGTTCTTC. The V call is TRBV14, the J call TRBJ2-1; 11 bases match TRBD2. The CDR3 spans 15 residues. With 6 bases clipped from V and 6 bases from J, the junction kept 7 bases outside the gene matches. The V gene's germline CDR1 is SGHDN and CDR2 FVKESK.

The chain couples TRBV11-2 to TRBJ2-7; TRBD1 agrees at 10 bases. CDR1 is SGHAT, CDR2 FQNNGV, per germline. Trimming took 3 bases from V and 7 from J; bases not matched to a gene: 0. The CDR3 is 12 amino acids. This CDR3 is CASSLDRGEQYF. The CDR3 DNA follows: TGTGCCAGCAGCTTGGACAGGGGGGAGCAGTACTTC.

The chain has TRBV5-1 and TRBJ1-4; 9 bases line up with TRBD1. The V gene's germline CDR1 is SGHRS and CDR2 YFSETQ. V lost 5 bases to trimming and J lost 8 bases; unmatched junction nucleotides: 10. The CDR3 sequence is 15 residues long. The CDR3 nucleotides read TGCGCCAGCAGACAGGGGGCAGAAAGGGGGGAAAAACTGTTTTTT. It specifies CASRQGAERGEKLFF.

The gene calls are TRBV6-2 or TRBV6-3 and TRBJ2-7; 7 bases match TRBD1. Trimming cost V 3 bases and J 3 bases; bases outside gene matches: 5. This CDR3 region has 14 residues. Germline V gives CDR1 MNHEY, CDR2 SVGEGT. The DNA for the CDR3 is TGTGCCAGCAGTTATCCGGGACAGAACTACGAGCAGTACTTC. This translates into CASSYPGQNYEQYF.

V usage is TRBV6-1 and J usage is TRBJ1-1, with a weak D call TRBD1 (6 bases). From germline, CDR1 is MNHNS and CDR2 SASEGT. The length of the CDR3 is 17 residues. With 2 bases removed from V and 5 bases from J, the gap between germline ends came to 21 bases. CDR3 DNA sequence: TGTGCCAGCAGTGAAAGGCTGGGGGGACACCCGAAGACTGAAGCTTTCTTT. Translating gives CASSERLGGHPKTEAFF.

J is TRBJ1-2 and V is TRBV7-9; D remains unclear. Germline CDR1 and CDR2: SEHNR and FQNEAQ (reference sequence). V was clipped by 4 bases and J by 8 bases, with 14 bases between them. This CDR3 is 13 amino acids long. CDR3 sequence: CASSSNSLRGYTF. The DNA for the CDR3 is TGTGCCAGCAGCTCCAACAGCCTTCGGGGCTACACCTTC.

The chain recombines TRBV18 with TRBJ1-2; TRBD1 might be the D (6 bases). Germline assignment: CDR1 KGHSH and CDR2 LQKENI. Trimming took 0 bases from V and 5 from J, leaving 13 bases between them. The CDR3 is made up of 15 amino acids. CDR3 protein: CASSPPPGAGYGYTF. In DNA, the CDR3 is TGTGCCAGCTCACCACCTCCGGGGGCAGGATATGGCTACACCTTC.

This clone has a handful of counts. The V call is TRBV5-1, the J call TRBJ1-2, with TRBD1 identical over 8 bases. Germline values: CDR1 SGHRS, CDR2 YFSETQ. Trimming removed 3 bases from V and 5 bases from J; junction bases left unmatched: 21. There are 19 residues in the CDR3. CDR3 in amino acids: CASSYGGPPGQAEIYGYTF. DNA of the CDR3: TGCGCCAGCAGCTACGGAGGCCCCCCGGGACAGGCGGAGATTTATGGCTACACCTTC.

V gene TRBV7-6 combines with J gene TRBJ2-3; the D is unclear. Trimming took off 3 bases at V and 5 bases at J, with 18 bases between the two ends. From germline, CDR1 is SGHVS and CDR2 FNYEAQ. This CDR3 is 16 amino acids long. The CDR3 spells CASSFWSADWVDTQYF. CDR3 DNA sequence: TGTGCCAGCAGCTTCTGGTCGGCCGATTGGGTAGATACGCAGTATTTT.

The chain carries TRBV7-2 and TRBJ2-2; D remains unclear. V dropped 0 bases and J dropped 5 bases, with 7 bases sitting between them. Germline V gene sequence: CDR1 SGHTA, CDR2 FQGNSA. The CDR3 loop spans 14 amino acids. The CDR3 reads CASSLAQGTGELFF. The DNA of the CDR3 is TGTGCCAGCAGCTTAGCGCAAGGTACCGGGGAGCTGTTTTTT.

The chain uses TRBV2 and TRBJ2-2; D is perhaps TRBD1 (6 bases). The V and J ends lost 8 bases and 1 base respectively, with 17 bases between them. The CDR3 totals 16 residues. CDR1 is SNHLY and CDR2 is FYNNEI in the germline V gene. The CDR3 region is CASLGRGRWNTGELFF. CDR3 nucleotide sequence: TGTGCCAGCCTCGGCAGGGGCAGATGGAACACCGGGGAGCTGTTTTTT.

The CDR3 sequence: CASSYDSFNQPQHF. CDR3 sequence (DNA): TGTGCCAGCAGTTACGACTCCTTCAATCAGCCCCAGCATTTT. The chain joins TRBV6-5 to TRBJ1-5, with D uncertain. This CDR3 has 14 amino acids. Germline loops: CDR1 MNHEY, CDR2 SVGAGI. The V end lost 2 bases, the J end lost 3 bases, and 8 bases lay between the germline ends.

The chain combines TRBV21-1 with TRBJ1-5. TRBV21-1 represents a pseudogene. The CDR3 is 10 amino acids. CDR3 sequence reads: CATRGWPQHF. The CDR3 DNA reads TGTGCCACCCGCGGATGGCCCCAGCATTTT.

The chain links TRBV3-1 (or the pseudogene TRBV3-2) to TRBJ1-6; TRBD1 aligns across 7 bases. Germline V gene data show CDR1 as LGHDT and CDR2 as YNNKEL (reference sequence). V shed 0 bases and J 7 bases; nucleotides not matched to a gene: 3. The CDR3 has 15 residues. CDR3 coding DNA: TGTGCCAGCAGCCAAGAAGGGGGCGTAAATTCACCCCTCCACTTT. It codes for CASSQEGGVNSPLHF.

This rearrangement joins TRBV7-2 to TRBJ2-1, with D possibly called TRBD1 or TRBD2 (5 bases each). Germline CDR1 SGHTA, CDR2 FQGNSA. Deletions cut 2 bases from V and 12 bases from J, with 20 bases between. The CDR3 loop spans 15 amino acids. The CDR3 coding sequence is TGTGCCAGCAGCTTAAGGGGACCCCGAAACCTGGGGCAGTTCTTC. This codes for CASSLRGPRNLGQFF.

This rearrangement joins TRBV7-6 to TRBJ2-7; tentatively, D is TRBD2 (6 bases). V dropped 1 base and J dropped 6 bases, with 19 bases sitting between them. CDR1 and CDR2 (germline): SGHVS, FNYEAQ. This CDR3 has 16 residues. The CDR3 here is CASSLETNMGGGEQYF. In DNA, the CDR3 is TGTGCCAGCAGCTTAGAAACGAACATGGGAGGCGGCGAGCAGTACTTC.

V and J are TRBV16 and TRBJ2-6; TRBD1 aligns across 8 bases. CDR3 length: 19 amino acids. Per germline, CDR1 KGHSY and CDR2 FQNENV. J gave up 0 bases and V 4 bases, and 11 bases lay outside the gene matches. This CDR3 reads CASSPQTGTGVSGANVLTF. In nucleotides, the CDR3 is TGTGCCAGCAGCCCCCAAACGGGGACAGGCGTCTCTGGGGCCAACGTCCTGACTTTC.

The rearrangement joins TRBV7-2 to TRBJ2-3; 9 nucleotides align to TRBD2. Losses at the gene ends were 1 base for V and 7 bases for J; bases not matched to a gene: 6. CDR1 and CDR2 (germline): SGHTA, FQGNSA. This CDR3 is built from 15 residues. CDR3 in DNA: TGTGCCAGCAGCTTAGATGCGGGGGGGCCGAATACGCAGTATTTT. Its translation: CASSLDAGGPNTQYF.

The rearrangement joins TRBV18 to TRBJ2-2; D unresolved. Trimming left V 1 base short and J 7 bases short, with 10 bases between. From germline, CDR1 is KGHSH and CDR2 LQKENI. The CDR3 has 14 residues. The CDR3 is CASSPQSDGGELFF. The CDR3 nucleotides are TGTGCCAGCTCACCACAGAGTGATGGCGGGGAGCTGTTTTTT.

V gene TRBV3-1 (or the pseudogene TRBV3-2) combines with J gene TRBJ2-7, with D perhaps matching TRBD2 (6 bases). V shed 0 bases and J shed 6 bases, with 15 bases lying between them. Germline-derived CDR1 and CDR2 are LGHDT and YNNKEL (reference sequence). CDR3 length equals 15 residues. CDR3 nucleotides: TGTGCCAGCAGCCAAGATTTGCGGGAAGAGGGCGAGCAGTACTTC. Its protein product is CASSQDLREEGEQYF.